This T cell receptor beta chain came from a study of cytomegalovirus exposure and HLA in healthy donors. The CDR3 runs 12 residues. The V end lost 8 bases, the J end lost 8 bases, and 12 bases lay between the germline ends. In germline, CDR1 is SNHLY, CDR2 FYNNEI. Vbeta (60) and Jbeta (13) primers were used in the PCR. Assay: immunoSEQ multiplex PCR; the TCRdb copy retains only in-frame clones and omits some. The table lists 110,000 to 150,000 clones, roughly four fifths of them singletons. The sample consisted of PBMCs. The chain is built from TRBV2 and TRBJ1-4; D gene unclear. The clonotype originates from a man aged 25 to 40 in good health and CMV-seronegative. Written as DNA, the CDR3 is TGTGCCAGCTCCACTAAGCAGGAAAAACTGTTTTTT. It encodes CASSTKQEKLFF. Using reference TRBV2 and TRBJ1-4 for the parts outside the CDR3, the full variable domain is EPEVTQTPSHQVTQMGQEVILRCVPISNHLYFYWYRQILGQKVEFLVSFYNNEISEKSEIFDDQFSVERPDGSNFTLKIRSTKLEDSAMYFCASSTKQEKLFFGSGTQLSVL.